These 30 T cell receptor beta chains came from one sample sequenced in a study of blood T cell repertoires in COVID-19. Sequenced by immunoSEQ multiplex PCR; TCRdb stores in-frame clones only, minus some. Of fewer than 150,000 clones listed, 85% were seen once; the top ten hold around 13%. The sequenced sample consisted of peripheral blood. The receptors were gathered from a human donor in a cohort sampled during active COVID-19.

V and J are TRBV30 and TRBJ1-1; D uncertain. The CDR3 length is 13 residues. Trimming stripped 1 base from V and 0 bases from J, with 6 bases between. Germline values: CDR1 GTSNPN, CDR2 SVGIG (reference sequence). The CDR3 bases are TGTGCCTGGAGTGAACAGATGAACACTGAAGCTTTCTTT. Residues: CAWSEQMNTEAFF. Using reference TRBV30 and TRBJ1-1 for the parts outside the CDR3, the full variable domain is SQTIHQWPATLVQPVGSPLSLECTVEGTSNPNLYWYRQAAGRGLQLLFYSVGIGQISSEVPQNLSASRPQDRQFILSSKKLLLSDSGFYLCAWSEQMNTEAFFGQGTRLTVV.

The chain carries TRBV7-2 and TRBJ2-7; 13 bases map to TRBD2. The germline V gene has CDR1 SGHTA and CDR2 FQGNSA. V lost 4 bases to trimming and J lost 4 bases; unmatched junction nucleotides: 4. The CDR3 is 15 amino acids. CDR3 nucleotides: TGTGCCAGCAGCTCCCAGACTAGCGGGGGGTACGAGCAGTACTTC. This sequence encodes CASSSQTSGGYEQYF.

This chain connects TRBV10-3 to TRBJ1-2, with no clear D. This CDR3 is 12 amino acids long. Trimming cost V 5 bases and J 8 bases, with 12 bases left between them. Germline-derived CDR1 and CDR2 are ENHRY and SYGVKD. The chain's CDR3 is CAISSGELGYTF. The CDR3 DNA sequence: TGTGCCATCAGTAGTGGGGAGCTGGGCTACACCTTC.

Here the CDR3 reads CASSLIFEQFF. CDR3 nucleotides: TGTGCCAGCAGCTTAATCTTTGAGCAGTTCTTC. This chain links TRBV7-2 with TRBJ2-1; no reliable D call. V lost 2 bases, J lost 9 bases, and 5 bases lay in between. Germline CDR1 reads SGHTA; CDR2 reads FQGNSA. This CDR3 is built from 11 residues.

The chain recombines TRBV6-2 or TRBV6-3 with TRBJ1-5; no definite D call. This CDR3 is 14 amino acids long. Germline-derived CDR1 and CDR2 are MNHEY and SVGEGT. V lost 2 bases to trimming and J lost 2 bases, with 7 bases between them. CDR3 sequence reads: CASSYDGGNQPQHF. The CDR3 nucleotides are TGTGCCAGCAGTTACGACGGGGGCAATCAGCCCCAGCATTTT.

The chain has TRBV5-4 and TRBJ2-7; 8 nucleotides align to TRBD2. Germline assignment: CDR1 SGHNT and CDR2 YYREEE (reference sequence). The V gene end was trimmed by 0 bases and the J gene end by 7 bases; junction bases not matched to a gene: 12. The length of the CDR3 is 16 residues. The DNA for the CDR3 is TGTGCCAGCAGCTTGGGGGCGGGGGGCCTGATCTGGGAGCAGTACTTC. Protein: CASSLGAGGLIWEQYF.

The V and J genes are TRBV4-3 and TRBJ2-7; D is unclear. Germline lookup yields CDR1 LGHNA and CDR2 YSLEER. With 0 bases removed from V and 3 bases from J, the gap between germline ends came to 12 bases. The length of the CDR3 is 15 residues. CDR3 sequence: CASSQDRGGSYEQYF. The CDR3 nucleotides are TGCGCCAGCAGCCAAGATCGTGGCGGCAGCTACGAGCAGTACTTC.

CDR3 in amino acids: CSVRRQGNYGYTF. The CDR3 nucleotides read TGCAGCGTCCGACGGCAGGGAAACTATGGCTACACCTTC. V and J are TRBV29-1 and TRBJ1-2; possible D gene TRBD1, 5 bases. Germline loops: CDR1 SQVTM, CDR2 ANQGSEA. This CDR3 is built from 13 residues. The ends were cut back, 6 bases at V and 2 bases at J, with 13 bases in the middle.

The CDR3 region is CASSRDSGSYNEQFF. The CDR3 nucleotides are TGTGCCAGCAGTAGGGACAGTGGGTCCTACAATGAGCAGTTCTTC. The chain links TRBV6-4 to TRBJ2-1; 7 bases map to TRBD1. Looked up from germline, CDR1 is MRHNA and CDR2 is SNTAGT. The CDR3 contains 15 residues. The ends lost 5 bases at V and 1 base at J; junction bases unmatched: 5.

This sequence joins TRBV15 and TRBJ2-7; D ambiguous. The germline V gene encodes CDR1 LNHNV and CDR2 YYDKDF (reference sequence). Trimming pared 0 bases from V and 2 bases from J, leaving 8 bases between. CDR3 length: 14 amino acids. The DNA for the CDR3 is TGTGCCACCAGCAGAGATATCGGTCCCTACGAGCAGTACTTC. This codes for CATSRDIGPYEQYF.

The chain employs TRBV20-1 and TRBJ2-5; D unclear. The CDR3 runs 11 residues. The germline gives CDR1 DFQATT, CDR2 SNEGSKA (reference sequence). V was clipped by 3 bases and J by 3 bases, with 5 bases between them. The chain's CDR3 is CSASAEETQYF. CDR3 sequence (DNA): TGCAGTGCTAGTGCTGAAGAGACCCAGTACTTC.

V and J are TRBV2 and TRBJ1-1; D uncertain. V was cut by 9 bases and J by 1 base, with 15 bases left in between. This CDR3 comprises 14 residues. The germline V gene has CDR1 SNHLY and CDR2 FYNNEI. This chain's CDR3 is CASRERIQNTEAFF. As DNA, the CDR3 is TGTGCCAGTCGGGAGAGGATACAGAACACTGAAGCTTTCTTT.

This sequence joins TRBV5-1 and TRBJ1-1; 8 positions agree with TRBD1. The CDR3 has 14 residues. CDR1 is SGHRS, CDR2 YFSETQ, per germline. V was clipped by 2 bases and J by 3 bases; unmatched bases: 3. This CDR3 is CASSFGTGYTEAFF. The CDR3 DNA reads TGCGCCAGCAGCTTTGGGACAGGCTACACTGAAGCTTTCTTT. The variable domain in full, with the rest retrieved from reference TRBV5-1 and TRBJ1-1, is KAGVTQTPRYLIKTRGQQVTLSCSPISGHRSVSWYQQTPGQGLQFLFEYFSETQRNKGNFPGRFSGRQFSNSRSEMNVSTLELGDSALYLCASSFGTGYTEAFFGQGTRLTVV.

This clone is a singleton in its sample. The chain uses TRBV28 and TRBJ2-1, with TRBD2 as a possible D gene (6 bases). Trimming took 5 bases from V and 6 from J, leaving 17 bases between them. The CDR3 has 15 amino acids. Germline V gene sequence: CDR1 MDHEN, CDR2 SYDVKM. CDR3 sequence reads: CASSTPRDFPNEQFF. In DNA form, the CDR3 reads TGTGCCAGCAGTACGCCCCGGGACTTCCCCAATGAGCAGTTCTTC.

In its sample, this clone was seen once. This chain connects TRBV7-9 to TRBJ1-4, with D perhaps TRBD1 (6 bases). CDR3 size: 15 residues. Germline V gene data show CDR1 as SEHNR and CDR2 as FQNEAQ (reference sequence). The V end was cut by 5 bases, the J end by 8 bases, with 18 bases between. This CDR3 reads CASSPTGTKGEKLFF. The DNA of the CDR3 is TGTGCCAGCAGCCCCACAGGGACCAAGGGGGAAAAACTGTTTTTT.

The rearrangement joins TRBV7-2 to TRBJ1-2; maybe TRBD1 (5 bases). Germline loops: CDR1 SGHTA, CDR2 FQGNSA. The CDR3 spans 16 residues. The germline V and J ends were trimmed by 6 bases and 4 bases, with 21 bases remaining between them. In DNA form, the CDR3 reads TGTGCCAGCAGTCGCCTCGGATCAGGGATGGGCTATGGCTACACCTTC. It yields the protein CASSRLGSGMGYGYTF. Filled out from reference TRBV7-2 and TRBJ1-2, the complete variable domain reads GAGVSQSPSNKVTEKGKDVELRCDPISGHTALYWYRQSLGQGLEFLIYFQGNSAPDKSGLPSDRFSAERTGGSVSTLTIQRTQQEDSAVYLCASSRLGSGMGYGYTFGSGTRLTVV.

This chain connects TRBV28 to TRBJ2-3; perhaps TRBD1 as D (6 bases). Germline V lookup: CDR1 MDHEN, CDR2 SYDVKM. V was trimmed by 3 bases and J by 7 bases, leaving 11 bases between them. CDR3 length: 13 amino acids. The DNA for the CDR3 is TGTGCCAGCAGTTTCCCCGGACAGAATACGCAGTATTTT. Translating it yields CASSFPGQNTQYF.

This clone turned up a few times. This sequence joins TRBV12-3 or TRBV12-4 and TRBJ1-2, with D tentatively TRBD1 (6 bases). V gave up 6 bases and J gave up 4 bases, with 9 bases separating them. CDR3 length: 12 amino acids. CDR3 bases: TGTGCCAGCAGAGGGACACTCTATGGCTACACCTTC. It yields the protein CASRGTLYGYTF.

The chain recombines TRBV7-2 with TRBJ2-3; 8 nucleotides line up with TRBD2. V trimming: 0 bases; J trimming: 3 bases; junction bases outside the gene matches: 11. The CDR3 is 18 amino acids. Per germline, CDR1 SGHTA and CDR2 FQGNSA. The CDR3 coding sequence is TGTGCCAGCAGCTTAGCCCTAGCGGGCCCCCGGAAAACAGATACGCAGTATTTT. Encoded protein: CASSLALAGPRKTDTQYF.

This clone was recorded only once. The V and J genes are TRBV19 and TRBJ2-1; 13 bases align to TRBD2. Germline V lookup: CDR1 LNHDA, CDR2 SQIVND (reference sequence). This CDR3 contains 15 residues. The ends lost 8 bases at V and 5 bases at J; junction bases unmatched: 6. CDR3 sequence (DNA): TGTGCCAGTGGGACGACTAGCGGGGGGAACAATGAGCAGTTCTTC. It translates to CASGTTSGGNNEQFF.

This chain links TRBV4-3 with TRBJ2-2; D might be TRBD2 (6 bases). The CDR3 loop spans 17 amino acids. V shed 0 bases and J shed 5 bases, with 16 bases lying between them. Germline CDR1 and CDR2: LGHNA and YSLEER. The CDR3 spells CASSQDRGGLNTGELFF. The CDR3 DNA sequence: TGCGCCAGCAGCCAAGATCGCGGAGGGCTTAATACCGGGGAGCTGTTTTTT.

The chain combines TRBV7-3 with TRBJ2-3; 8 positions match TRBD2. Germline V lookup: CDR1 SGHTA, CDR2 FQGTGA. CDR3 length: 15 residues. Trimming took 5 bases from V and 3 from J; bases not matched to a gene: 7. CDR3 loop: CASSRQRGRTDTQYF. The DNA for the CDR3 is TGTGCCAGCAGCCGTCAGCGGGGGAGGACAGATACGCAGTATTTT.

The gene calls are TRBV27 and TRBJ2-2, with D possibly TRBD1 on 6 matching bases. This CDR3 region has 15 residues. V gave up 3 bases and J gave up 6 bases, with 14 bases separating them. CDR1 MNHEY and CDR2 SMNVEV come from the germline V gene (reference sequence). The CDR3 nucleotides are TGTGCCAGCAGTTTTCCAGGGGCAGAGGCCGGGGAGCTGTTTTTT. This translates into CASSFPGAEAGELFF.

J is TRBJ2-1 and V is TRBV6-1; 10 bases fit TRBD2. The CDR3 has 16 amino acids. V was clipped by 1 base and J by 6 bases; unmatched bases: 6. The germline V gene encodes CDR1 MNHNS and CDR2 SASEGT. CDR3 in DNA: TGTGCCAGCAGTGAAGGTTCGGGACTAGCGCCCAATGAGCAGTTCTTC. This encodes CASSEGSGLAPNEQFF.

This clone is a singleton in its sample. The rearrangement joins TRBV11-2 to TRBJ2-1; possibly TRBD1 for D (7 bases). V was trimmed by 0 bases and J by 5 bases, leaving 11 bases between them. The V gene's germline CDR1 is SGHAT and CDR2 FQNNGV. This CDR3 comprises 15 residues. Written as DNA, the CDR3 is TGTGCCAGCAGCTTAGAGTCAGGGGGGAACAATGAGCAGTTCTTC. Translating it yields CASSLESGGNNEQFF.

V is TRBV19 and J is TRBJ1-1; D gene ambiguous. The CDR3 runs to 14 residues. V lost 1 base and J lost 7, with 13 bases in between. Germline CDR1 and CDR2: LNHDA and SQIVND (reference sequence). The CDR3 nucleotides read TGTGCCAGTAGTATAGGATCTCTACAGAATGAAGCTTTCTTT. It translates to CASSIGSLQNEAFF.

The CDR3 sequence: CASSPRTDQETQYF. Here the CDR3 DNA reads TGCGCCAGCAGCCCACGGACAGACCAAGAGACCCAGTACTTC. The V call is TRBV5-1, the J call TRBJ2-5; TRBD1 is a possible D gene (6 bases). V shed 4 bases and J shed 0 bases, with 10 bases lying between them. From germline, CDR1 is SGHRS and CDR2 YFSETQ. The CDR3 has 14 residues. Looking up the rest from reference TRBV5-1 and TRBJ2-5 gives the full variable domain: KAGVTQTPRYLIKTRGQQVTLSCSPISGHRSVSWYQQTPGQGLQFLFEYFSETQRNKGNFPGRFSGRQFSNSRSEMNVSTLELGDSALYLCASSPRTDQETQYFGPGTRLLVL.

The chain has TRBV7-3 and TRBJ2-1; 8 bases are shared with TRBD2. CDR1 SGHTA and CDR2 FQGTGA come from the germline V gene. Trimming at V came to 1 base and at J to 0 bases, leaving 2 bases not matched to a gene. CDR3 length equals 16 residues. CDR3 region: CASSLIAGPSYNEQFF. CDR3 nucleotides: TGTGCCAGCAGCTTAATAGCGGGGCCCTCCTACAATGAGCAGTTCTTC.

The chain uses TRBV10-3 and TRBJ2-3; TRBD2 might be the D (5 bases). Per germline, CDR1 ENHRY and CDR2 SYGVKD. V shed 3 bases and J shed 6 bases, with 13 bases lying between them. The CDR3 consists of 14 residues. The CDR3 coding sequence is TGTGCCATCAGTGACCCCCGCGTAGCGGATACGCAGTATTTT. It specifies CAISDPRVADTQYF.

V gene TRBV28 combines with J gene TRBJ1-6; D is unclear. The germline CDR1 and CDR2 sequences are MDHEN and SYDVKM. Trimming took off 5 bases at V and 9 bases at J, with 11 bases between the two ends. The length of the CDR3 is 13 residues. The CDR3 sequence is CASSRPRGSPLHF. The CDR3 DNA follows: TGTGCCAGCAGTCGCCCCAGAGGTTCACCCCTCCACTTT.